The T cell receptor (beta chain) under discussion was sequenced for a study of blood T cell repertoires in COVID-19. Study information: Acute and convalescent COVID-19 samples came from the United States, Italy and Spain. The analysed material was cDNA or gDNA that came from T cells, B-cell-depleted T cells, or PBMCs.

The CDR3 spans 16 residues. In germline, CDR1 is SGDLS, CDR2 YYNGEE. V was clipped by 0 bases and J by 4 bases; unmatched bases: 8. In the study's own analysis: Counts of nucleated cells, estimated from reference gene primer amplification, were obtained. Libraries were prepared by immunoSEQ multiplex PCR; TCRdb keeps only in-frame clonotypes and omits some of them. The V and J calls and clone size were taken over from that table, and D and trimming were inferred from the DNA. Here the sample spans 300,000 or so clones, about 87% being singletons. Input material: peripheral blood. The sequence was obtained from a woman aged 40-49 years with acute or convalescent COVID-19. The J gene is TRBJ1-2, the V gene TRBV9; TRBD1 agrees at 8 bases. DNA for the CDR3: TGTGCCAGCAGCGTAGCGGGACAGGAGTCAGGCTATGGCTACACCTTC. This codes for CASSVAGQESGYGYTF.